The 9 T cell receptor beta chains presented below share a single source sample, sequenced in a study of cytomegalovirus exposure and HLA in healthy donors. It was with 60 Vbeta and 13 Jbeta primers that the PCR ran. Some clones are missing from TCRdb's copy, which holds only in-frame ones; the method was immunoSEQ multiplex PCR. The sample lists roughly 120,000 clones, 55% to 65% occurring once. The sample taken for sequencing was PBMCs. These receptors all come from a woman under 40 in good health and CMV-seronegative.

This clone was found a few times. The V gene is TRBV5-1, the J gene TRBJ2-7; D is ambiguous. Germline values: CDR1 SGHRS, CDR2 YFSETQ. Trimming shortened V by 4 bases and J by 5 bases, and 10 bases separated the two germline ends. This CDR3 region has 12 residues. Written as DNA, the CDR3 is TGCGCCAGCAGCACTGGTCGAAACGAGCAGTACTTC. Amino acids: CASSTGRNEQYF.

CDR3 loop: CASSSPSGSSETQYF. The CDR3 DNA follows: TGTGCCAGCAGTTCCCCTAGCGGGAGTAGCGAGACCCAGTACTTC. The chain employs TRBV28 and TRBJ2-5, with 10 bases fitting TRBD2. The germline CDR1 and CDR2 sequences are MDHEN and SYDVKM. The CDR3 spans 15 residues. After removal of 4 bases from V and 5 bases from J, the junction contained 7 bases not matched to a gene.

The V call is TRBV28, the J call TRBJ1-2; 9 bases are a match to TRBD1. This CDR3 comprises 17 residues. The germline gives CDR1 MDHEN, CDR2 SYDVKM. V was clipped by 3 bases and J by 5 bases; unmatched bases: 13. Written as DNA, the CDR3 is TGTGCCAGCAGTTTGGTCACCTTGGACAGGGGACGGTATGGCTACACCTTC. This codes for CASSLVTLDRGRYGYTF.

This clone was seen only once. V is TRBV2 and J is TRBJ1-1, with D tentatively TRBD1 (6 bases). Germline V gene data show CDR1 as SNHLY and CDR2 as FYNNEI. The CDR3 totals 14 residues. Trimming took 4 bases from V and 2 from J, leaving 11 bases between them. The CDR3 sequence: CASSGVQGNTEAFF. Here the CDR3 DNA reads TGTGCCAGCAGTGGGGTACAGGGAAACACTGAAGCTTTCTTT.

The chain joins TRBV15 to TRBJ2-3, with a weak D call TRBD2 (6 bases). V was trimmed by 5 bases and J by 6 bases, leaving 9 bases between them. Per the germline V gene, CDR1 is LNHNV and CDR2 is YYDKDF (reference sequence). The CDR3 runs 12 residues. In DNA, the CDR3 is TGTGCCACCAGCGGGGGGTACGATACGCAGTATTTT. Its translation is CATSGGYDTQYF. The full variable domain, its missing parts supplied by reference TRBV15 and TRBJ2-3, is DAMVIQNPRYQVTQFGKPVTLSCSQTLNHNVMYWYQQKSSQAPKLLFHYYDKDFNNEADTPDNFQSRRPNTSFCFLDIRSPGLGDTAMYLCATSGGYDTQYFGPGTRLTVL.

Only a few counts were recorded for this clone. The chain uses TRBV7-8 and TRBJ2-5, with D maybe TRBD2 (5 bases). The germline V and J ends were trimmed by 5 bases and 3 bases, with 13 bases remaining between them. The CDR3 has 14 residues. Germline V gives CDR1 SGHVS, CDR2 FQNEAQ. For the CDR3, the DNA is TGTGCCAGCAGCACAAGACGGGGAGAAGAGACCCAGTACTTC. Encoded protein: CASSTRRGEETQYF.

This sequence joins TRBV7-9 and TRBJ2-7, with 12 bases that match TRBD2. The CDR3 runs to 14 residues. Looked up from germline, CDR1 is SEHNR and CDR2 is FQNEAQ (reference sequence). V was clipped by 4 bases and J by 5 bases; unmatched bases: 3. This CDR3 reads CASSSGLAGNEQYF. The CDR3 nucleotides are TGTGCCAGCAGCTCCGGACTAGCGGGAAACGAGCAGTACTTC.

The chain uses TRBV2 and TRBJ2-7, with D maybe TRBD2 (5 bases). Germline V gives CDR1 SNHLY, CDR2 FYNNEI. V lost 8 bases, J lost 1 base, and 15 bases lay in between. The CDR3 is 14 residues long. The CDR3 coding sequence is TGTGCCAGCCAGGAGAGGCTAGCATCCTACGAGCAGTACTTC. Encoded protein: CASQERLASYEQYF.

On this clone: Other DNA sequences in the same sample also yield this CDR3. V and J are TRBV11-2 and TRBJ1-4; tentatively, D is TRBD1 (6 bases). Trimming stripped 5 bases from V and 7 bases from J, with 17 bases between. Germline CDR1 and CDR2: SGHAT and FQNNGV. This CDR3 contains 15 residues. Here the CDR3 reads CASSTFRDKVEKLFF. CDR3 in DNA: TGTGCCAGCAGCACCTTCAGGGACAAGGTTGAAAAACTGTTTTTT.